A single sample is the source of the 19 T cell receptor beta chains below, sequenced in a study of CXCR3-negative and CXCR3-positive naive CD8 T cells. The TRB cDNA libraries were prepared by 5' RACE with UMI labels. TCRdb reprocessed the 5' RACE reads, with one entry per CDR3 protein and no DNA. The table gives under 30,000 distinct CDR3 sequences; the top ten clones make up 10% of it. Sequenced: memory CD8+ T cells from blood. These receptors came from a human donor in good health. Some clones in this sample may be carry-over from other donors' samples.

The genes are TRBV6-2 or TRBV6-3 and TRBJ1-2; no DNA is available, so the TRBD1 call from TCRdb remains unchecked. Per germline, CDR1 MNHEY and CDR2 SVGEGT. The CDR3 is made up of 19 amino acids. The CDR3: CASSYLYPGQGPENYGYTF.

The chain's CDR3 is CASSYTPNTGELFF. The V gene is TRBV7-9, the J gene TRBJ2-2. CDR3 length: 14 amino acids. Germline-derived CDR1 and CDR2 are SEHNR and FQNEAQ (reference sequence).

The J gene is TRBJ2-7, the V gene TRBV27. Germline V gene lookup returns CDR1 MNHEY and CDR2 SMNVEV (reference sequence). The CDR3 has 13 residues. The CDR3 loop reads CASSLGDSYEQYF.

The CDR3: CASSRQGLGTDTQYF. V usage is TRBV4-1 and J usage is TRBJ2-3; TCRdb indicates TRBD1, and absent DNA this call remains unverified. CDR1 and CDR2 from the germline V gene are MGHRA and YSYEKL. The CDR3 contains 15 residues.

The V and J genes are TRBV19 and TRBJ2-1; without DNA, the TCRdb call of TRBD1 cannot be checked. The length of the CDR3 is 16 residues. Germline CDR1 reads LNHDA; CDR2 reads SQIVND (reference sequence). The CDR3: CASSIGQGAPSNEQFF.

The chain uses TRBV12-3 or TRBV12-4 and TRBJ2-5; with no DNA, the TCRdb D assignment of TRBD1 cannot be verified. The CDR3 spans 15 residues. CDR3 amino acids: CASSFSREEQETQYF.

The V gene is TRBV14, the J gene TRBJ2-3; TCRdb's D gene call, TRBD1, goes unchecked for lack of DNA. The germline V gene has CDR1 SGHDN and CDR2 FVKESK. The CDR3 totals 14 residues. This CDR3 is CASSQTDFTDTQYF.

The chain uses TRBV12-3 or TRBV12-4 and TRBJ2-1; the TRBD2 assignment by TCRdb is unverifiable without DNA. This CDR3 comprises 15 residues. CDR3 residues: CASSVLAGGYNEQFF.

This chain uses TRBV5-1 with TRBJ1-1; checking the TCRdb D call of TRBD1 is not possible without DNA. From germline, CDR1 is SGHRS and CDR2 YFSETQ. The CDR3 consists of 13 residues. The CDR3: CASRAGPFTEAFF.

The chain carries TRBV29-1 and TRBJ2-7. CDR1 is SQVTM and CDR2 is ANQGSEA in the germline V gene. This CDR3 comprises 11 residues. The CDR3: CSVGISYEQYF.

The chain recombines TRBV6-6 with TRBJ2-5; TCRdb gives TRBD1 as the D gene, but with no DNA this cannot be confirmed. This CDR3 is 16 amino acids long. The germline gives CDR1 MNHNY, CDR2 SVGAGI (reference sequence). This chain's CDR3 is CASSYSLTGGLETQYF.

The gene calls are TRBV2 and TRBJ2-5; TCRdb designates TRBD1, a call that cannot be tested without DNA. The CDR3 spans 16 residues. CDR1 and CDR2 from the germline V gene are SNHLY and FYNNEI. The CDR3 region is CASSEVIGAFQETQYF.

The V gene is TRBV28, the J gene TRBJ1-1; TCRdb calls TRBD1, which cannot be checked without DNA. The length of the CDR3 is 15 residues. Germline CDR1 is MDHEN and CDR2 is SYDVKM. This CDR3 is CASSLRTGWGTEAFF.

CDR3 sequence: CASSSQTGGVYEQYF. This chain joins TRBV7-6 and TRBJ2-7; without DNA, the TCRdb call of TRBD1 cannot be checked. CDR1 and CDR2 (germline): SGHVS, FNYEAQ. The CDR3 is 15 residues long.

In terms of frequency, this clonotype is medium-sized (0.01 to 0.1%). The CDR3 sequence: CASSLSEWGEETQYF. The chain links TRBV7-8 to TRBJ2-5; TCRdb reports TRBD1, a call that lacks DNA to check it against. The CDR3 totals 15 residues. Per germline, CDR1 SGHVS and CDR2 FQNEAQ. The full variable domain, completed using reference TRBV7-8 and TRBJ2-5, is GAGVSQSPRYKVAKRGQDVALRCDPISGHVSLFWYQQALGQGPEFLTYFQNEAQLDKSGLPSDRFFAERPEGSVSTLKIQRTQQEDSAVYLCASSLSEWGEETQYFGPGTRLLVL.

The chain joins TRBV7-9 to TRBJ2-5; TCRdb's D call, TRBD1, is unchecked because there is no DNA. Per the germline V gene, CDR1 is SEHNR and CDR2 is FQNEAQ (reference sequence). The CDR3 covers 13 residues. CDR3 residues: CASFGQGLETQYF.

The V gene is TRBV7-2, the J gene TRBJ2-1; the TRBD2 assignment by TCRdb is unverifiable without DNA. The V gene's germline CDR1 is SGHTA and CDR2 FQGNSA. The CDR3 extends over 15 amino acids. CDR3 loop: CASSDGTTMFNEQFF.

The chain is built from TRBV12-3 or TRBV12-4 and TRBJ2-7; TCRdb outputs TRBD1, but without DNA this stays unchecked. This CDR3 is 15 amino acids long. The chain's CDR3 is CASSQSGGSAYEQYF.

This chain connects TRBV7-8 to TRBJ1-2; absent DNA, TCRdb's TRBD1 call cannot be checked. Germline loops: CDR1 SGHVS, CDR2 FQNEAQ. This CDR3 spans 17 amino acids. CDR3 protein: CASSAYRGRGLNYGYTF. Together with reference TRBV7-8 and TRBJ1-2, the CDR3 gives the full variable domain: GAGVSQSPRYKVAKRGQDVALRCDPISGHVSLFWYQQALGQGPEFLTYFQNEAQLDKSGLPSDRFFAERPEGSVSTLKIQRTQQEDSAVYLCASSAYRGRGLNYGYTFGSGTRLTVV.